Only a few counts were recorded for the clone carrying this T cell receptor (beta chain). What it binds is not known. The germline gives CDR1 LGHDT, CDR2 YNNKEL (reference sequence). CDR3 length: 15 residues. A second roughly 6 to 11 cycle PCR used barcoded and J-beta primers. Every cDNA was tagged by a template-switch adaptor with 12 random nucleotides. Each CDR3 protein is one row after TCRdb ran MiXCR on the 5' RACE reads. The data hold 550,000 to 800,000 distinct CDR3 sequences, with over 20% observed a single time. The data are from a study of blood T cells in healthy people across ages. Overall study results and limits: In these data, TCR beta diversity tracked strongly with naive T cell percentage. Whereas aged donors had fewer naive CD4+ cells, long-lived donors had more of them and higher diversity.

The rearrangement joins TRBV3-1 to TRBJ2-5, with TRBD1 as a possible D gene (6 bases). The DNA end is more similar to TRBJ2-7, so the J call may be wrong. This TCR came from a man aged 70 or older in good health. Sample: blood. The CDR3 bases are TGTGCCAGCAGCCTCTTCGACAGGCTGTCCTACGAGCAGTACTTC. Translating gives CASSLFDRLSYEQYF.